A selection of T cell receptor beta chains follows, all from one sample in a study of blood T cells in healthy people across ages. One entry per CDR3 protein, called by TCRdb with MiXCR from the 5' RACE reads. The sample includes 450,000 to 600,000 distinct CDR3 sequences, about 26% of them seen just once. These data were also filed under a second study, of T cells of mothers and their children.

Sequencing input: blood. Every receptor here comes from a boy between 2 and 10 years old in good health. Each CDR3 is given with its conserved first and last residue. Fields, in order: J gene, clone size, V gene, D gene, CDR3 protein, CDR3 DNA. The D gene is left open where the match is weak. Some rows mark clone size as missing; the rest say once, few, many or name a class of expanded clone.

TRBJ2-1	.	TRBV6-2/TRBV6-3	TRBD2	CASSSRLAAYNEQFF	TGTGCCAGCAGTTCCCGACTAGCGGCCTACAATGAGCAGTTCTTC
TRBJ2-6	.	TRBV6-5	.	CASSYAGHTSGANVLTF	TGTGCCAGCAGTTACGCGGGACACACCTCTGGGGCCAACGTCCTGACTTTC
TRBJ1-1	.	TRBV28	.	CASRSLGKAFF	TGTGCCAGCAGGTCCCTGGGGAAAGCTTTCTTT
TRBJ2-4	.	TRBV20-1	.	CSANNPAKNIQYF	TGCAGTGCGAACAATCCGGCCAAAAACATTCAGTACTTC
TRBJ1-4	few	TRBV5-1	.	CASSVGYGTSGEKLFF	TGCGCCAGCAGCGTAGGTTATGGGACCTCCGGGGAAAAACTGTTTTTT
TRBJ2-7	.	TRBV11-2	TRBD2	CASSHNLLAGGPPIPYEQYF	TGTGCCAGCAGCCACAATTTACTAGCGGGAGGGCCTCCGATCCCCTACGAGCAGTACTTC
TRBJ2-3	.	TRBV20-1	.	CSASGPAVSADTQYF	TGCAGTGCTAGCGGACCTGCGGTCAGCGCAGATACGCAGTATTTT
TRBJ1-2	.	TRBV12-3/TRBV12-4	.	CASSLAREGYGYTF	TGTGCCAGCAGTTTAGCCAGGGAGGGGTATGGCTACACCTTC
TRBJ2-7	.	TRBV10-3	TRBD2	CAITREGRDEQYF	TGTGCCATCACGCGGGAGGGGCGGGACGAGCAGTACTTC
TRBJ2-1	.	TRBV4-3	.	CASSQKTDNEQFF	TGCGCCAGCAGCCAAAAAACAGACAATGAGCAGTTCTTC
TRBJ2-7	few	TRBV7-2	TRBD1	CASSPRQGANEQYF	TGTGCCAGCAGCCCCCGACAGGGTGCAAACGAGCAGTACTTC
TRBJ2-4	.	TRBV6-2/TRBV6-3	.	CASSSAGLAKNIQYF	TGTGCCAGCAGTTCCGCCGGCCTAGCCAAAAACATTCAGTACTTC
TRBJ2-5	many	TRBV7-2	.	CASSLGLGGETQYF	TGTGCCAGCAGCTTAGGTCTCGGAGGAGAGACCCAGTACTTC
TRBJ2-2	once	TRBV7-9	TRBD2	CASSDGGRGTGELFF	TGTGCCAGCAGCGACGGAGGGAGGGGCACCGGGGAGCTGTTTTTT
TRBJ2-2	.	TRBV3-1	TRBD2	CASSPIGTSGRNTGELFF	TGTGCCAGCAGCCCCATTGGGACTAGCGGGCGGAACACCGGGGAGCTGTTTTTT
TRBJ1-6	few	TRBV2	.	CAGKRDSSPLHF	TGTGCCGGCAAACGGGATTCATCACCCCTCCACTTT
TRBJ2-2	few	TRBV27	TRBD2	CASSLKVGGPQDGELFF	TGTGCCAGCAGTTTAAAGGTGGGAGGGCCCCAAGACGGGGAGCTGTTTTTT
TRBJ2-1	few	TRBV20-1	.	CSASPAAGLYNEQFF	TGCAGTGCTAGTCCCGCAGCGGGTCTGTACAATGAGCAGTTCTTC
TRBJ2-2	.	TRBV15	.	CATSRDAGLNTGELFF	TGTGCCACCAGCAGAGATGCAGGGCTGAACACCGGGGAGCTGTTTTTT
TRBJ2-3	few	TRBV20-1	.	CSARGPGTDTQYF	TGCAGTGCTAGAGGTCCGGGCACAGATACGCAGTATTTT
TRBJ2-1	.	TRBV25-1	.	CASVRVNEQFF	TGTGCCAGCGTCAGGGTAAATGAGCAGTTCTTC
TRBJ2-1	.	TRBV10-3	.	CAISPDNEQFF	TGTGCCATCAGTCCTGACAATGAGCAGTTCTTC
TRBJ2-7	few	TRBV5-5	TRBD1	CASSLAPGQGAIYEQYF	TGTGCCAGCAGCTTGGCCCCGGGACAGGGGGCAATCTACGAGCAGTACTTC